The source of this T cell receptor beta chain is a study of cytomegalovirus exposure and HLA in healthy donors. In the study overall: Earlier sequencing of approximately 200 million T cells yielded 90 million to 140 million unique TCR beta sequences. Tens of millions of unique TCRs from HLA-typed donors made up an early data release. Notes on the study in general: Three chains tied to CMV proved CMV antigen-specific in vitro. For cytomegalovirus status, the classifier reportedly gave diagnoses with high specificity and sensitivity.

Per the germline V gene, CDR1 is SGHNT and CDR2 is YENEEA. This CDR3 spans 15 amino acids. V shed 5 bases and J 2 bases; nucleotides not matched to a gene: 5. On this clone itself: The antigen is undetermined.

Vbeta (60) and Jbeta (13) primers were used in the PCR. TCRdb's copy holds only in-frame clones and misses some; the assay was immunoSEQ multiplex PCR. The sample has 95,000 to 150,000 clones; about 80% are singletons. Material for sequencing was PBMCs. The chain uses TRBV11-3 and TRBJ2-3; 9 positions match TRBD2. The receptor was derived from a woman aged 50 to 60 in good health and CMV-seronegative. CDR3 coding DNA: TGTGCCAGCAGCCCCGCTAGCGGGATCACAGATACGCAGTATTTT. This gives the protein CASSPASGITDTQYF.